The 22 T cell receptor beta chains reported below all come from one sample, sequenced in a study of cytomegalovirus exposure and HLA in healthy donors. In the PCR, 60 Vbeta and 13 Jbeta primers were used. TCRdb keeps only in-frame clones here, not all; method: immunoSEQ multiplex PCR. The sample shows 95,000 to 150,000 clones, roughly 80% of them seen only once. Sequenced: PBMCs. Receptor source: a female donor in good health and CMV-seropositive.

This chain uses TRBV30 with TRBJ2-7, with a tentative D call TRBD1 (6 bases). The germline V and J ends were trimmed by 4 bases and 3 bases, with 19 bases remaining between them. Germline CDR1 GTSNPN, CDR2 SVGIG (reference sequence). The CDR3 runs 15 residues. The CDR3, as DNA: TGTGCCTGGAATACATTCGGGACATACAACTACGAGCAGTACTTC. Its protein is CAWNTFGTYNYEQYF.

This clone has only a few counts. The J gene is TRBJ2-7, the V gene TRBV7-9, with a weak D call TRBD1 (6 bases). Per the germline V gene, CDR1 is SEHNR and CDR2 is FQNEAQ (reference sequence). Trimming left V 1 base short and J 3 bases short, with 13 bases between. This CDR3 has 15 amino acids. CDR3 residues: CASSLGQGRHYEQYF. In DNA, the CDR3 is TGTGCCAGCAGCTTAGGTCAGGGGCGGCACTACGAGCAGTACTTC.

The table lists this clone with a count of one. V gene TRBV6-1 combines with J gene TRBJ1-2, with 7 nucleotides matching TRBD1. Trimming at V came to 4 bases and at J to 5 bases, leaving 7 bases not matched to a gene. CDR1 and CDR2 from the germline V gene are MNHNS and SASEGT. This CDR3 comprises 14 residues. The CDR3 region has the DNA TGTGCCAGCAGTGCCACCGCACAGGGGTATGGCTACACCTTC. This sequence encodes CASSATAQGYGYTF.

This clone was observed a few times. The rearrangement links TRBV6-1 to TRBJ1-2; TRBD1 matches 9 bases. The CDR3 spans 15 residues. V dropped 1 base and J dropped 8; count of bases not matched to a gene: 8. The V gene's germline CDR1 is MNHNS and CDR2 SASEGT. The DNA of the CDR3 is TGTGCCAGCAGTGAAGGTGGTTACAGGGGGCGCGGCTACACCTTC. Its protein product is CASSEGGYRGRGYTF.

This sequence joins TRBV6-1 and TRBJ1-1; D unresolved. Deletions cut 0 bases from V and 6 bases from J, with 8 bases between. CDR1 and CDR2 from the germline V gene are MNHNS and SASEGT. This CDR3 contains 13 residues. In nucleotides, the CDR3 is TGTGCCAGCAGTGAAGCCATGACTCCTGAAGCTTTCTTT. As protein: CASSEAMTPEAFF.

There are a few counts of this clone. V usage is TRBV7-9 and J usage is TRBJ1-2; 7 bases are shared with TRBD1. With 5 bases clipped from V and 8 bases from J, the junction kept 8 bases outside the gene matches. The CDR3 covers 13 residues. Germline V gives CDR1 SEHNR, CDR2 FQNEAQ (reference sequence). CDR3 protein: CASSLDRSGGYTF. CDR3 nucleotides: TGTGCCAGCAGCCTGGACAGGAGTGGAGGCTACACCTTC.

This chain connects TRBV6-5 to TRBJ1-2; D is perhaps TRBD1 (5 bases). V lost 0 bases and J 4 bases, leaving 15 bases between the germline ends. This CDR3 has 16 residues. Germline CDR1 reads MNHEY; CDR2 reads SVGAGI. The CDR3 region has the DNA TGTGCCAGCAGTTACTCGACGGCGGGGGTAGGCTATGGCTACACCTTC. The encoded protein is CASSYSTAGVGYGYTF.

The V gene is TRBV7-2, the J gene TRBJ2-1; 9 positions match TRBD1. Germline values: CDR1 SGHTA, CDR2 FQGNSA. J gave up 7 bases and V 5 bases, and 6 bases lay outside the gene matches. The CDR3 consists of 14 residues. As DNA, the CDR3 is TGTGCCAGCAGCACCGACAGGGGGACAAATGAGCAGTTCTTC. Translation: CASSTDRGTNEQFF.

Only a few counts were recorded for this clone. The J gene is TRBJ1-6, the V gene TRBV15; 8 bases align to TRBD1. Germline V gene data show CDR1 as LNHNV and CDR2 as YYDKDF (reference sequence). This CDR3 comprises 14 residues. The trim removed 3 bases at V and 10 bases at J, leaving 5 bases unmatched. CDR3 DNA sequence: TGTGCCACCAGCAGGGGACAGGAGGGATCACCCCTCCACTTT. Translation: CATSRGQEGSPLHF.

As DNA, the CDR3 is TGTGCCAGCAGCTTAGCCAGTATGAACACTGAAGCTTTCTTT. Its protein product is CASSLASMNTEAFF. The chain has TRBV7-9 and TRBJ1-1; D unresolved. This CDR3 contains 14 residues. V shed 0 bases and J shed 0 bases, with 5 bases lying between them. Looked up from germline, CDR1 is SEHNR and CDR2 is FQNEAQ (reference sequence).

CDR3 sequence: CASSPGGAQYEQYF. The CDR3 nucleotides are TGTGCCAGCAGCCCCGGGGGGGCTCAGTACGAGCAGTACTTC. This chain joins TRBV4-2 and TRBJ2-7, with 8 bases aligning to TRBD2. The CDR3 is 14 residues long. The germline gives CDR1 LGHNA, CDR2 YNFKEQ. With 4 bases clipped from V and 4 bases from J, the junction kept 6 bases outside the gene matches.

This clone came up once. The V and J genes are TRBV5-4 and TRBJ2-3; possible D gene TRBD1, 6 bases. V was cut by 4 bases and J by 0 bases, with 15 bases left in between. CDR3 length equals 16 residues. Germline CDR1 reads SGHNT; CDR2 reads YYREEE (reference sequence). The DNA of the CDR3 is TGTGCCAGCAGCCCGGTGACAGGAGGAAGCACAGATACGCAGTATTTT. It codes for CASSPVTGGSTDTQYF.

The chain employs TRBV29-1 and TRBJ2-5, with 10 bases matching TRBD1. Germline V gene lookup returns CDR1 SQVTM and CDR2 ANQGSEA. V lost 7 bases and J lost 4; bases outside the gene matches: 6. The CDR3 consists of 13 residues. CDR3 amino acids: CSGRQGAGETQYF. CDR3 coding DNA: TGCAGCGGTCGACAGGGGGCTGGAGAGACCCAGTACTTC.

Note on this clone: The junction departs from germline at one end; a sequencing error may be responsible. This chain joins TRBV7-7 and TRBJ2-5, with D unresolved. The germline V gene encodes CDR1 SSHAT and CDR2 FNYEAQ (reference sequence). The CDR3 sequence is 13 residues long. The CDR3 DNA is TGTGCTAGCAGCTTCGGATGGGCGGAGACCCAGTACTTC. Translation gives CASSFGWAETQYF. Looking up the rest from reference TRBV7-7 and TRBJ2-5 gives the full variable domain: GAGVSQSPRYKVTKRGQDVTLRCDPISSHATLYWYQQALGQGPEFLTYFNYEAQPDKSGLPSDRFSAERPEGSISTLTIQRTEQRDSAMYRCASSFGWAETQYFGPGTRLLVL.

The CDR3 protein is CASSYSKGAVGGGAFF. The CDR3 DNA follows: TGTGCCAGCAGTTACTCGAAGGGCGCCGTGGGAGGTGGAGCTTTCTTT. The rearrangement uses TRBV6-5 and TRBJ1-1; D call uncertain. The CDR3 consists of 16 residues. The germline V and J ends were trimmed by 0 bases and 10 bases, with 21 bases remaining between them. Germline V gene lookup returns CDR1 MNHEY and CDR2 SVGAGI.

The chain couples TRBV28 to TRBJ1-1, with TRBD1 as a possible D gene (5 bases). The germline gives CDR1 MDHEN, CDR2 SYDVKM. The CDR3 is 15 amino acids. V lost 5 bases to trimming and J lost 5 bases, with 18 bases between them. The CDR3 loop reads CASSPGISGGTEAFF. In DNA form, the CDR3 reads TGTGCCAGCAGTCCAGGTATATCGGGGGGGACTGAAGCTTTCTTT.

The V call is TRBV4-3, the J call TRBJ2-1; perhaps TRBD2 as D (6 bases). This CDR3 is 19 amino acids long. Trimming pared 4 bases from V and 6 bases from J, leaving 28 bases between. Germline V gene sequence: CDR1 LGHNA, CDR2 YSLEER. This CDR3 is CASSPYAFLSAGWANEQFF. The CDR3 region has the DNA TGCGCCAGCAGCCCCTACGCCTTTCTGAGCGCGGGGTGGGCCAATGAGCAGTTCTTC.

V gene TRBV29-1 combines with J gene TRBJ1-2, with TRBD1 matching over 8 bases. Trimming removed 5 bases from V and 5 bases from J; junction bases left unmatched: 13. CDR1 SQVTM and CDR2 ANQGSEA come from the germline V gene. CDR3 size: 15 residues. CDR3 in amino acids: CSVRLSGTGGYGYTF. The CDR3 DNA reads TGCAGCGTTCGCCTCTCCGGGACAGGCGGTTATGGCTACACCTTC.

V is TRBV15 and J is TRBJ2-1; 7 nucleotides agree with TRBD1. The CDR3 runs to 16 residues. Trimming removed 1 base from V and 9 bases from J; junction bases left unmatched: 12. Germline assignment: CDR1 LNHNV and CDR2 YYDKDF (reference sequence). In DNA, the CDR3 is TGTGCCACCAGCAGAGGAGGGGGCGCTTTAGTAGGTGAGCAGTTCTTC. This codes for CATSRGGGALVGEQFF.

This sequence joins TRBV27 and TRBJ2-1; 14 bases are shared with TRBD2. V gave up 0 bases and J gave up 4 bases; unmatched junction bases: 5. CDR3 length equals 18 residues. CDR1 is MNHEY and CDR2 is SMNVEV in the germline V gene (reference sequence). CDR3 in DNA: TGTGCCAGCAGTTTATCACCGGGACTAGCGGGGGTGTACAATGAGCAGTTCTTC. Translating it yields CASSLSPGLAGVYNEQFF.

In this sample, this clone turned up a few times. The chain is built from TRBV5-1 and TRBJ1-3, with D possibly TRBD1 on 5 matching bases. V was pared by 1 base and J by 0 bases, with 5 bases between. This CDR3 spans 14 amino acids. Per the germline V gene, CDR1 is SGHRS and CDR2 is YFSETQ. This CDR3 reads CASSLTGSGNTIYF. CDR3 in DNA: TGCGCCAGCAGCTTGACAGGCTCTGGAAACACCATATATTTT.

This chain joins TRBV7-3 and TRBJ1-1, with D unclear. Germline CDR1 SGHTA, CDR2 FQGTGA. The V end was cut by 2 bases, the J end by 1 base, with 5 bases between. This CDR3 contains 13 residues. The CDR3 protein is CASSLESNTEAFF. CDR3 coding DNA: TGTGCCAGCAGCTTAGAGTCGAACACTGAAGCTTTCTTT.